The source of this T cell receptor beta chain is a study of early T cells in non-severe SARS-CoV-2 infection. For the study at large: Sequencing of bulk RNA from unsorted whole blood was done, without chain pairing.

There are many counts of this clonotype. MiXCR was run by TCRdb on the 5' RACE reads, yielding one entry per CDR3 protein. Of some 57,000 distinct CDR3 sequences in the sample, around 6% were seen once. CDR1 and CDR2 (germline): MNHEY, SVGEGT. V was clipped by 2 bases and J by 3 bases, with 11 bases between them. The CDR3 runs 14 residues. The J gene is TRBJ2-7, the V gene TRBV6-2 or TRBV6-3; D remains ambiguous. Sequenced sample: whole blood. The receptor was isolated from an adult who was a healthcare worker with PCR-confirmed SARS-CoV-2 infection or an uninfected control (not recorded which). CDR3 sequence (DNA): TGTGCCAGCAGTTACAGAGCAGGTCACTACGAGCAGTACTTC. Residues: CASSYRAGHYEQYF.